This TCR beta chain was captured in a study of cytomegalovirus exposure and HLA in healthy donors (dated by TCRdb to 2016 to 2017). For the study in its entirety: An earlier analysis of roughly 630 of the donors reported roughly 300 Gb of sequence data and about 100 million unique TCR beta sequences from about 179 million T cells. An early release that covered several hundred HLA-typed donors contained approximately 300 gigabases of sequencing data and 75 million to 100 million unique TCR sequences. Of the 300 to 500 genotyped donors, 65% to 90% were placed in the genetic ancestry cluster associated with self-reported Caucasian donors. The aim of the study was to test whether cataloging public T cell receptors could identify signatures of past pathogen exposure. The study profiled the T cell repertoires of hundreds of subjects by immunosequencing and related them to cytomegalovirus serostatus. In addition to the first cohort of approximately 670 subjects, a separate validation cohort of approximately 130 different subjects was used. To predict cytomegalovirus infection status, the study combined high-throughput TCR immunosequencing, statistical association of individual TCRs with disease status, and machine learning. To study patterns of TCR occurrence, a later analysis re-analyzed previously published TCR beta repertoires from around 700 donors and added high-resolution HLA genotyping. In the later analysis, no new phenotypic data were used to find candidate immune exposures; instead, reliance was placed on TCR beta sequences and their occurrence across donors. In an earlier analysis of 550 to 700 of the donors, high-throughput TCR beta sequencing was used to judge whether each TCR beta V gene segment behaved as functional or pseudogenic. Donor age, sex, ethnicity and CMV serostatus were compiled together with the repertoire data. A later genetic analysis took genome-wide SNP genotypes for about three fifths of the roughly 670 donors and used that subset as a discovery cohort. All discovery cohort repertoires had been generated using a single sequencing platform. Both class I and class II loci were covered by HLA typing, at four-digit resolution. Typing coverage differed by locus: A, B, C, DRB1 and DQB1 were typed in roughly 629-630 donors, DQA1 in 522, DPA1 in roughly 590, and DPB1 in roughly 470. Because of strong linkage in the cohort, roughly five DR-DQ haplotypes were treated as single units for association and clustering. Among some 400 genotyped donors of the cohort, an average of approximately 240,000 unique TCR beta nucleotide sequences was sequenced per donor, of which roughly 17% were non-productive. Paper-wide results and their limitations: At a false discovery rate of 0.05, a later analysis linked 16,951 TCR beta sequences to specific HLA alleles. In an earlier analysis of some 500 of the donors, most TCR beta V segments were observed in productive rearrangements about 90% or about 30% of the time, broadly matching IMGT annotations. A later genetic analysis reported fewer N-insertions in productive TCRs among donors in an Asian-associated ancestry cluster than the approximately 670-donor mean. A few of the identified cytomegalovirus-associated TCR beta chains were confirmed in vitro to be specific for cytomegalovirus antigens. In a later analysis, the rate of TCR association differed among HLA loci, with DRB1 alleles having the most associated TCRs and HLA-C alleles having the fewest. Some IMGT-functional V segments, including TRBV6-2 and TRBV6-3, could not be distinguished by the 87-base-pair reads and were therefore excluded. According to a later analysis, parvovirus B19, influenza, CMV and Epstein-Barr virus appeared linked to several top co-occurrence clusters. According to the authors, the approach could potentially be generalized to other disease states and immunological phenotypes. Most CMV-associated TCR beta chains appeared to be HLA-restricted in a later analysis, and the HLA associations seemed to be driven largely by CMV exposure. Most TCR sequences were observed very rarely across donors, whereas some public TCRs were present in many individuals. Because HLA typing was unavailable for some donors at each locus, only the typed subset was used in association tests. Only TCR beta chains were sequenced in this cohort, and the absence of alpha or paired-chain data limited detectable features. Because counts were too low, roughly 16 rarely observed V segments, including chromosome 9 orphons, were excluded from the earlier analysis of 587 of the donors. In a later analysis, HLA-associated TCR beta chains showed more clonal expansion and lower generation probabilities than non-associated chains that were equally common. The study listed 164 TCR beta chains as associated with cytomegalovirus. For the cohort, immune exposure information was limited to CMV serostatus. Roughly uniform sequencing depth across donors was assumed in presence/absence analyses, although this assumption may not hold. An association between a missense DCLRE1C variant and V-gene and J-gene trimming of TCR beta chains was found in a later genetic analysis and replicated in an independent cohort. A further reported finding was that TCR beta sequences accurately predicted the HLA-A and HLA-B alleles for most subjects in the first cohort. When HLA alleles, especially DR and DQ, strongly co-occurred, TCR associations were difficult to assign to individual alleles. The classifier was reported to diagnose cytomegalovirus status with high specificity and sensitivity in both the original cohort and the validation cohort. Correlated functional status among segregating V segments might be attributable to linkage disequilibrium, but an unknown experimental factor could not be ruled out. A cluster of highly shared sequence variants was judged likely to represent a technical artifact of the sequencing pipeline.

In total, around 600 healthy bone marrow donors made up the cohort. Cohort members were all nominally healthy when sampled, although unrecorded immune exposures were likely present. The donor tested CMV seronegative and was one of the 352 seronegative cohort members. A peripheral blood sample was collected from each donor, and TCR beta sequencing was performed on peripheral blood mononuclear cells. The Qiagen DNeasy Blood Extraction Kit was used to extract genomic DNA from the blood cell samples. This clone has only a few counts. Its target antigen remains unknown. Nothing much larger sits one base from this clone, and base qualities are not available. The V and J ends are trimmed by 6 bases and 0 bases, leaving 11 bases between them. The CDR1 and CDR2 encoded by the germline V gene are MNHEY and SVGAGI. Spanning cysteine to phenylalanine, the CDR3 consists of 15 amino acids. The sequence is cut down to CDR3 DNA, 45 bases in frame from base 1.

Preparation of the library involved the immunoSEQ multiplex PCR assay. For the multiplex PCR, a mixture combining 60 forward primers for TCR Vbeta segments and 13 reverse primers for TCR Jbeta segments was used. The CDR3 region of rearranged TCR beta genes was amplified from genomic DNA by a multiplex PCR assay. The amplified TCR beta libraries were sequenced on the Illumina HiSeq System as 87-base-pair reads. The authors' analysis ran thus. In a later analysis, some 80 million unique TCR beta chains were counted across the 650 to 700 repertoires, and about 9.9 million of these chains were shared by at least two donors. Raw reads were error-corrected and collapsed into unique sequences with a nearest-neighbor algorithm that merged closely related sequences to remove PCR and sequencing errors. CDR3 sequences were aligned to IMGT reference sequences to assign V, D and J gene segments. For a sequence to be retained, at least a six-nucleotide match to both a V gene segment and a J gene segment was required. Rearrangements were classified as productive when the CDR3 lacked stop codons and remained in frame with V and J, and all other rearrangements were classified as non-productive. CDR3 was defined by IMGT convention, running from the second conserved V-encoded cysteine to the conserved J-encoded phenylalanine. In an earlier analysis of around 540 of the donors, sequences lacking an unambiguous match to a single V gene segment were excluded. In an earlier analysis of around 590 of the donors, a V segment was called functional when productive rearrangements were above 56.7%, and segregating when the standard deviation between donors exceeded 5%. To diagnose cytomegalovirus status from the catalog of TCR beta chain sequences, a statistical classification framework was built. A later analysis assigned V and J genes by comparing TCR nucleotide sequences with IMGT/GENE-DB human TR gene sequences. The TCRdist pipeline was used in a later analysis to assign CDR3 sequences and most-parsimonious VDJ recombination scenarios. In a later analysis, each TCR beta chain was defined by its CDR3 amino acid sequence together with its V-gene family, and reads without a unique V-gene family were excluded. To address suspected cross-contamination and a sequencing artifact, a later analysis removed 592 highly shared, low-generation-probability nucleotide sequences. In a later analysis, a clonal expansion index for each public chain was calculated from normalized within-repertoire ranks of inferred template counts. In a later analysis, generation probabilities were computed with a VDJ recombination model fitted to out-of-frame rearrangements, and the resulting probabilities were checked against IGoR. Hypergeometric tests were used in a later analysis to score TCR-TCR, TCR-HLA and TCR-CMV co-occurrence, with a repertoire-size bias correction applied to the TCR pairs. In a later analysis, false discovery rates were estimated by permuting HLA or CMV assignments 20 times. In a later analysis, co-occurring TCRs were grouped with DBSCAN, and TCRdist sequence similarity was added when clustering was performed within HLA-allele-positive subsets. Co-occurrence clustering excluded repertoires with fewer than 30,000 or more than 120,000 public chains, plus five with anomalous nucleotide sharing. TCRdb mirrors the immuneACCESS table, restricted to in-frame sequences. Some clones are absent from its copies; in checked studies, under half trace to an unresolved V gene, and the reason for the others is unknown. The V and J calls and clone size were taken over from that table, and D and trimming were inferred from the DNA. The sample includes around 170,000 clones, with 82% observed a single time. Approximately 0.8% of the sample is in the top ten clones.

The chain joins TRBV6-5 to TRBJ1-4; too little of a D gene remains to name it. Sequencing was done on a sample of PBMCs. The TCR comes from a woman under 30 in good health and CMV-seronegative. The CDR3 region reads CASRPGRTTNEKLFF. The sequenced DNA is TGTGCCAGCAGGCCCGGGAGGACAACTAATGAAAAACTGTTTTTT.